Presented here are 10 T cell receptor beta chains from one specimen sequenced in a study of human T cells and chemical hapten exposure. One entry per CDR3 protein, called by TCRdb with MiXCR from the RACE reads. Altogether some 62,000 distinct CDR3 sequences are present, roughly 9.6% being singletons, with the ten largest covering about 2.3%. The sample's time point: patch test 3, about 24 weeks after DPC sensitization. Treatment of the sample: therapeutic diphenylcyclopropenone sensitization with weekly scalp DPC. This sample comprised whole blood, obtained in connection with sensitization to the hapten diphenylcyclopropenone (DPC). These receptor sequences come from a woman in her 30s with alopecia areata. Some clones in this sample may be carry-over from other donors' samples.

This clonotype occurred a few times. The chain carries TRBV6-2 or TRBV6-3 and TRBJ2-1; TRBD2 aligns across 8 bases. With 8 bases clipped from V and 10 bases from J, the junction kept 13 bases outside the gene matches. Germline CDR1 and CDR2: MNHEY and SVGEGT. This CDR3 has 14 residues. CDR3 nucleotide sequence: TGTGCCAGCGGGAGGGCGAGCGGGAGACAGGAGCAGTTCTTC. Translating gives CASGRASGRQEQFF.

The chain couples TRBV20-1 to TRBJ2-1; unclear D gene. Trimming left V 1 base short and J 0 bases short, with 16 bases between. The CDR3 loop spans 17 amino acids. Germline CDR1 reads DFQATT; CDR2 reads SNEGSKA (reference sequence). CDR3 DNA: TGCAGTGCTAGAGCCACCCCCCCCGCATTCTCCTACAATGAGCAGTTCTTC. It yields the protein CSARATPPAFSYNEQFF.

This clonotype was picked up a small number of times. The chain employs TRBV11-2 and TRBJ1-3; TRBD1 is a possible D gene (6 bases). Germline CDR1 and CDR2: SGHAT and FQNNGV. The CDR3 sequence is 16 residues long. V was trimmed by 4 bases and J by 0 bases, leaving 13 bases between them. CDR3 DNA sequence: TGTGCCAGCAGCTCCGGGAGCAGGGGCTCTGGAAACACCATATATTTT. Translating gives CASSSGSRGSGNTIYF.

In this sample, this clonotype turned up a few times. The chain uses TRBV4-3 and TRBJ1-1, with TRBD1 identical over 7 bases. V lost 3 bases to trimming and J lost 3 bases; unmatched junction nucleotides: 4. This CDR3 has 14 residues. Germline CDR1 reads LGHNA; CDR2 reads YSLEER. As DNA, the CDR3 is TGCGCCAGCAGCCATGTTGACAGGGACACTGAAGCTTTCTTT. Translating gives CASSHVDRDTEAFF.

The chain joins TRBV7-2 to TRBJ2-3; no firm D call. The CDR3 loop spans 12 amino acids. Germline CDR1 and CDR2: SGHTA and FQGNSA. Trimming took off 1 base at V and 8 bases at J, with 7 bases between the two ends. CDR3 in DNA: TGTGCCAGCAGCTTAGTTGGCGGTACGCAGTATTTT. Amino acids: CASSLVGGTQYF.

This clonotype was seen at least ten times. The rearrangement uses TRBV18 and TRBJ1-5; no clear D gene. The V gene's germline CDR1 is KGHSH and CDR2 LQKENI. CDR3 length equals 14 residues. Trimming left V 3 bases short and J 1 base short, with 7 bases between. Here the CDR3 reads CASSPGGSNQPQHF. The CDR3 DNA sequence: TGTGCCAGCTCACCCGGAGGAAGCAATCAGCCCCAGCATTTT. The variable domain in full, completed from reference TRBV18 and TRBJ1-5, reads NAGVMQNPRHLVRRRGQEARLRCSPMKGHSHVYWYRQLPEEGLKFMVYLQKENIIDESGMPKERFSAEFPKEGPSILRIQQVVRGDSAAYFCASSPGGSNQPQHFGDGTRLSIL.

For this clonotype: Because the CDR3 is missing its conserved closing phenylalanine or tryptophan, this is likely a read error. The DNA is left out, because the CDR3 cannot be placed on it with certainty; the CDR3 is given as TCRdb lists it. V is TRBV5-5 and J is TRBJ2-3. The CDR3 spans 8 amino acids, including both terminal residues. The V gene's germline CDR1 is SGHKS and CDR2 YYEKEE (reference sequence). This CDR3 reads CASRIRFE.

Ten or more counts support this clonotype. This rearrangement joins TRBV7-9 to TRBJ1-2; D is ambiguous. V dropped 3 bases and J dropped 2 bases, with 10 bases sitting between them. Per germline, CDR1 SEHNR and CDR2 FQNEAQ (reference sequence). This CDR3 spans 14 amino acids. The CDR3 sequence is CASSFGSQNYGYTF. In DNA, the CDR3 is TGTGCCAGCAGCTTTGGGTCGCAGAACTATGGCTACACCTTC.

The chain has TRBV29-1 and TRBJ2-1, with D perhaps matching TRBD1 (7 bases). Germline lookup yields CDR1 SQVTM and CDR2 ANQGSEA. With 6 bases removed from V and 10 bases from J, the gap between germline ends came to 19 bases. The CDR3 extends over 13 amino acids. Here the CDR3 DNA reads TGCAGCGTGGCCCGAGCGGGCAGGGGGGAGCAGTTCTTC. Translated, it gives CSVARAGRGEQFF.

The rearrangement uses TRBV15 and TRBJ2-3; 13 bases match TRBD2. The V gene's germline CDR1 is LNHNV and CDR2 YYDKDF (reference sequence). V was pared by 4 bases and J by 5 bases, with 6 bases of the junction left unmatched. There are 16 residues in the CDR3. This chain's CDR3 is CATSMRTSGRIDTQYF. DNA for the CDR3: TGTGCCACCAGCATGAGGACTAGCGGGAGAATAGATACGCAGTATTTT.